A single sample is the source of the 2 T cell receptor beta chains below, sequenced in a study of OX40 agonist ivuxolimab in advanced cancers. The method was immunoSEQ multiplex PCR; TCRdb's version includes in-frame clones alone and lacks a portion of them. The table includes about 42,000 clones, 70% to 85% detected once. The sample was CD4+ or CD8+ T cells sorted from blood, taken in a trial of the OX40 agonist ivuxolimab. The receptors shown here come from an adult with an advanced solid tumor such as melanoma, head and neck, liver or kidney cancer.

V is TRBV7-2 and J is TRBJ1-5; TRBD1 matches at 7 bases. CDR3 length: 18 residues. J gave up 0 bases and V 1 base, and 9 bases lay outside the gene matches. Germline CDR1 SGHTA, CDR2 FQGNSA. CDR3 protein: CASSLGDRQTYSNQPQHF. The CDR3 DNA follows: TGTGCCAGCAGCTTAGGGGACAGACAAACTTATAGCAATCAGCCCCAGCATTTT.

CDR3 in DNA: TGTGCCAGCAGATTGGACAGCAATCAGCCCCAGCATTTT. Its translation: CASRLDSNQPQHF. V gene TRBV6-6 combines with J gene TRBJ1-5, with D unresolved. The CDR3 extends over 13 amino acids. Germline V gives CDR1 MNHNY, CDR2 SVGAGI (reference sequence). Trimming removed 6 bases from V and 1 base from J, with 7 bases in between.